The T cell receptor (beta chain) under discussion was sequenced for a study of blood T cell repertoires in COVID-19. Participants were aged 18 to 89 years, lived in 24 US areas, and enrolled virtually. Sequencing was performed with immunoSEQ multiplex PCR; in TCRdb, only in-frame clones are kept and a portion is missing. The table records around 250,000 clones, roughly four fifths of them present only once. This CDR3 has 14 amino acids. With V trimmed by 8 bases and J by 1 base, 2 bases remained unmatched. Germline V CDR1 and CDR2: SNHLY, FYNNEI. This TCR derives from a man in his forties or fifties who had recovered from COVID-19. The sample comprised PBMCs or T cells enriched from blood (not recorded which). The chain uses TRBV2 and TRBJ2-2, with 9 nucleotides matching TRBD1. The CDR3 reads CASGTGLNTGELFF. In DNA form, the CDR3 reads TGTGCCAGCGGGACAGGGCTGAACACCGGGGAGCTGTTTTTT.